A selection of T cell receptor beta chains follows, all from one sample in a study of T cells in Graves' hyperthyroidism and ophthalmopathy. Using its own MiXCR run on the multiplex PCR reads, TCRdb lists one record per CDR3 protein. This sample yields about 520,000 distinct CDR3 sequences, of which less than 25% are seen a single time; about 25% belongs to the top ten. Sequenced input: blood. These receptors were obtained from a man between 18 and 29 years old with Graves' hyperthyroidism. Each CDR3 is given with its conserved first and last residue. The order of the fields is clone size, V gene, D gene, J gene, CDR3 protein, CDR3 DNA. The D gene is left open where the match is weak. Part of the rows lack a size; the others show once, few, many or a class for expanded clones.

>few|TRBV12-3/TRBV12-4|TRBD2|TRBJ2-7
CASSSLAGGSHEQYF
TGTGCCAGCAGTTCCTTAGCGGGAGGGTCCCACGAGCAGTACTTC
>many|TRBV28|NA|TRBJ1-1
CASIEEGRKLEAFF
TGTGCCAGCATAGAGGAGGGCAGAAAACTTGAAGCTTTCTTT
>NA|TRBV6-1|TRBD1|TRBJ2-4
CASSAGTAYKNIQYF
TGTGCCAGCAGTGCCGGGACAGCCTACAAAAACATTCAGTACTTC
>many|TRBV30|TRBD1|TRBJ2-2
CAWSVRGQENTGELFF
TGTGCCTGGAGTGTACGGGGACAGGAGAACACCGGGGAGCTGTTTTTT
>many|TRBV28|TRBD1|TRBJ1-5
CASSLMQGDQPQHF
TGTGCCAGCAGTTTGATGCAGGGGGATCAGCCCCAGCATTTT
>NA|TRBV6-2/TRBV6-3|TRBD2|TRBJ2-7
CASTDREDVTYEQYF
TGTGCCAGCACTGACCGGGAGGACGTGACCTACGAGCAGTACTTC
>many|TRBV24-1|NA|TRBJ1-2
CATSDPFPGPDYYGYTF
TGTGCCACCAGTGACCCTTTTCCGGGACCGGACTACTATGGCTACACCTTC
>many|TRBV6-1|NA|TRBJ1-1
CASSEGGTNTEAFF
TGTGCCAGCAGTGAAGGCGGAACGAACACTGAAGCTTTCTTT
>many|TRBV6-5|TRBD1|TRBJ1-2
CASSWNRGYGYTF
TGTGCCAGCAGTTGGAACAGGGGCTATGGCTACACCTTC
>many|TRBV12-3/TRBV12-4|NA|TRBJ2-4
CASSLPPELAKNIQYF
TGTGCCAGCAGTCTCCCGCCCGAATTAGCCAAAAACATTCAGTACTTC
>NA|TRBV6-9|NA|TRBJ1-2
CAARLKGGYTF
TGTGCCGCCCGCCTCAAGGGTGGCTACACCTTC
>NA|TRBV2|NA|TRBJ1-5
CASRDGGSSPQHF
TGTGCCAGCAGGGACGGAGGGTCTTCGCCCCAGCATTTT
>many|TRBV20-1|TRBD2|TRBJ2-5
CSARDKVAGVQETQYF
TGCAGTGCTAGAGATAAGGTAGCGGGGGTCCAAGAGACCCAGTACTTC
>many|TRBV6-5|NA|TRBJ1-2
CASEPEGISAYGYTF
TGTGCCAGCGAACCTGAGGGGATATCCGCATATGGCTACACCTTC
>NA|TRBV28|NA|TRBJ2-7
CASSLLGVTTYEQYF
TGTGCCAGCAGTTTATTGGGGGTAACCACCTACGAGCAGTACTTC
>many|TRBV10-3|NA|TRBJ2-5
CAISDPHPGPRGETQYF
TGTGCCATCAGTGACCCTCACCCGGGACCCCGGGGAGAGACCCAGTACTTC
>many|TRBV6-5|NA|TRBJ2-7
CASSYGREVNEQYF
TGTGCCAGCAGTTACGGCAGGGAAGTAAACGAGCAGTACTTC
>many|TRBV18|NA|TRBJ2-3
CASSPGGDTQYF
TGTGCCAGCTCACCAGGGGGGGATACGCAGTATTTT
>many|TRBV27|NA|TRBJ1-5
CASSWSGGQPQHF
TGTGCCAGCAGTTGGTCGGGGGGTCAGCCCCAGCATTTT
>few|TRBV7-9|NA|TRBJ1-2
CASSKKGLDYGYTF
TGTGCCAGCAGCAAAAAGGGGTTAGACTATGGCTACACCTTC
>NA|TRBV20-1|TRBD1|TRBJ1-3
CSASRTGGSDTIYF
TGCAGTGCCTCCCGGACAGGGGGCTCGGACACCATATATTTT
>many|TRBV19|NA|TRBJ2-7
CASSIGQTPSYEQYF
TGTGCCAGTAGTATCGGGCAGACCCCCTCCTACGAGCAGTACTTC
>many|TRBV24-1|NA|TRBJ1-5
CATSDEQGGRGPQHF
TGTGCCACCAGTGACGAACAGGGTGGCCGTGGGCCCCAGCATTTT
>NA|TRBV9|NA|TRBJ1-2
CASSHPPTPGDGYTF
TGTGCCAGCAGCCATCCACCCACACCGGGAGACGGCTACACCTTC
>few|TRBV5-1|TRBD2|TRBJ2-7
CASSQLAGGPREQYF
TGCGCCAGCAGCCAACTAGCGGGAGGGCCACGCGAGCAGTACTTC
>many|TRBV5-1|NA|TRBJ2-2
CASSWAGQDTGELFF
TGCGCCAGCAGCTGGGCAGGGCAAGACACCGGGGAGCTGTTTTTT
>NA|TRBV2|NA|TRBJ1-2
CASIEQAQLYGYTF
TGTGCCAGCATAGAACAGGCCCAACTCTATGGCTACACCTTC
>many|TRBV12-3/TRBV12-4|NA|TRBJ2-7
CASGRESSYEQYF
TGTGCCAGCGGCCGGGAGTCTTCCTACGAGCAGTACTTC
>many|TRBV28|NA|TRBJ2-2
CASRQANTGELFF
TGTGCCAGCAGACAGGCGAACACCGGGGAGCTGTTTTTT
>NA|TRBV6-1|TRBD1|TRBJ2-7
CASSVQTGAGSYEQYF
TGTGCCAGCAGTGTTCAAACAGGGGCGGGCTCCTACGAGCAGTACTTC
>many|TRBV6-5|TRBD1|TRBJ2-5
CASSSFFRDRDQETQYF
TGTGCCAGCAGTTCTTTCTTCCGGGACAGGGACCAAGAGACCCAGTACTTC
>many|TRBV11-2|NA|TRBJ2-7
CASSLGQYYEQYF
TGTGCCAGCAGCTTGGGCCAGTACTACGAGCAGTACTTC
>NA|TRBV4-1|NA|TRBJ2-2
CASSKHPGRNTGELFF
TGCGCCAGCAGCAAACACCCCGGGAGAAACACCGGGGAGCTGTTTTTT
>NA|TRBV13|TRBD1|TRBJ2-7
CASSSRTGSSHEQYF
TGTGCCAGCAGCTCCCGGACAGGAAGTAGCCACGAGCAGTACTTC
>NA|TRBV11-3|NA|TRBJ1-6
CASSLLTGSDSPLHF
TGTGCCAGCAGCCTGTTGACAGGTTCGGATTCACCCCTCCACTTT
>NA|TRBV6-2/TRBV6-3|NA|TRBJ2-5
CASSYARGRETQYF
TGTGCCAGCAGTTACGCCAGGGGTCGAGAGACCCAGTACTTC
>NA|TRBV6-1|TRBD2|TRBJ2-7
CASSGGRLAGSHEQYF
TGTGCCAGCAGTGGGGGTCGACTAGCGGGAAGCCACGAGCAGTACTTC
>many|TRBV28|TRBD1|TRBJ2-7
CASSLSRQGAEQYF
TGTGCCAGCAGTTTATCGCGCCAGGGGGCCGAGCAGTACTTC
>many|TRBV12-3/TRBV12-4|NA|TRBJ1-2
CASSTSQILNYGYTF
TGTGCCAGCAGTACTTCACAGATTTTAAACTATGGCTACACCTTC
>many|TRBV29-1|NA|TRBJ1-1
CSVEGHSEAFF
TGCAGCGTTGAGGGCCACTCCGAAGCTTTCTTT
>many|TRBV7-9|NA|TRBJ1-2
CASSLEVGYTF
TGTGCCAGCAGCTTAGAGGTTGGCTACACCTTC
>many|TRBV20-1|NA|TRBJ2-5
CSAREATSSEETQYF
TGCAGTGCTAGAGAGGCGACCAGCTCCGAAGAGACCCAGTACTTC